This is a list of T cell receptor beta chains from one sample in a study of blood T cell repertoires in COVID-19. TCRdb's copy holds only in-frame clones and misses some; the assay was immunoSEQ multiplex PCR. The sample lists about 320,000 clones, under 90% seen once, with 11% in the top ten. The sample consisted of peripheral blood. These receptors all stem from a woman aged 25 to 39 with COVID-19, enrolled during active disease. Each CDR3 is given with its conserved first and last residue.

v_gene: TRBV18
CDR3aa: CASSPNKNRGTDTQYF

v_gene: TRBV27
CDR3aa: CASRTSGYYEQYF

v_gene: TRBV29-1
CDR3aa: CSVGPGQGYYGYTF

v_gene: TRBV9
CDR3aa: CASSALGGGNEQFF

v_gene: TRBV5-1
CDR3aa: CASSPLGRRDYNEQFF

v_gene: TRBV5-5
CDR3aa: CASSLELYNSPLHF

v_gene: TRBV3-1/TRBV3-2
CDR3aa: CASSSGTGGGHYGYTF

v_gene: TRBV4-1
CDR3aa: CASSQDPHSYEQYF

v_gene: TRBV6-6
CDR3aa: CASSQQGARPTNEKLFF

v_gene: TRBV11-2
CDR3aa: CASSLYQGTEAFF

v_gene: TRBV19
CDR3aa: CASSIDPSGGYPSPLHF

v_gene: TRBV7-9
CDR3aa: CASSLHQGTNQPQHF

v_gene: TRBV5-5
CDR3aa: CASSFSDTEAFF

v_gene: TRBV27
CDR3aa: CASSSSPVGGDEQYF

v_gene: TRBV6-5
CDR3aa: CASSLRTDIQETQYF

v_gene: TRBV27
CDR3aa: CAIQGWGQGGYEQYF

v_gene: TRBV5-1
CDR3aa: CASSANSGGAVEQFF